The clone carrying this T cell receptor beta chain occurred a few times. The data originate from a study of patients and donors after allogeneic stem cell transplantation. TCRdb re-analysed the RT-PCR reads in MiXCR, keeping a single row per CDR3 protein. The sample holds just over 55,000 distinct CDR3 sequences, about an eighth seen once. Germline assignment: CDR1 SGHNT and CDR2 YENEEA. CDR3 size: 17 residues. Trimming at V came to 5 bases and at J to 3 bases, leaving 7 bases not matched to a gene. The sequence was obtained from a human donor who was either an allogeneic HSCT recipient or a stem cell or donor lymphocyte infusion donor (not recorded which). It is not recorded whose cells these are; they may come from a transplant donor. V and J are TRBV11-3 and TRBJ2-2; TRBD2 aligns across 12 bases. Sequencing used blood, either unsorted or a sorted T cell fraction (not recorded which). The CDR3 DNA follows: TGTGCCAGCAGCCTCCTAGCGGGAGGGCCTTACACCGGGGAGCTGTTTTTT. It encodes CASSLLAGGPYTGELFF.